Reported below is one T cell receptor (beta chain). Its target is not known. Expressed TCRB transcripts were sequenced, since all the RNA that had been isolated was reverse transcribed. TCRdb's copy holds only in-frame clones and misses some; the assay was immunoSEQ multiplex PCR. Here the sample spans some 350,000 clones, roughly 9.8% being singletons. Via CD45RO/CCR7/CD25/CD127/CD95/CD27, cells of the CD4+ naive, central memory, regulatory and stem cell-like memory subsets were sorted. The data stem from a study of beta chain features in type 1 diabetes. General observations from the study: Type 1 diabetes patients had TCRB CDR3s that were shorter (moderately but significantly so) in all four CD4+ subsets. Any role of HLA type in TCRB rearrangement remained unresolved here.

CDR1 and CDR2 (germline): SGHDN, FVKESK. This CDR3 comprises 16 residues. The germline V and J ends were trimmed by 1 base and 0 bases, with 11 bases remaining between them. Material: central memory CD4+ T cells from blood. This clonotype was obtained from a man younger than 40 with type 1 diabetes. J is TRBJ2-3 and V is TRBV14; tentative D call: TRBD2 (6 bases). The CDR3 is CASSQARGVSTDTQYF. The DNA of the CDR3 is TGTGCCAGCAGCCAAGCCCGCGGGGTGAGCACAGATACGCAGTATTTT.